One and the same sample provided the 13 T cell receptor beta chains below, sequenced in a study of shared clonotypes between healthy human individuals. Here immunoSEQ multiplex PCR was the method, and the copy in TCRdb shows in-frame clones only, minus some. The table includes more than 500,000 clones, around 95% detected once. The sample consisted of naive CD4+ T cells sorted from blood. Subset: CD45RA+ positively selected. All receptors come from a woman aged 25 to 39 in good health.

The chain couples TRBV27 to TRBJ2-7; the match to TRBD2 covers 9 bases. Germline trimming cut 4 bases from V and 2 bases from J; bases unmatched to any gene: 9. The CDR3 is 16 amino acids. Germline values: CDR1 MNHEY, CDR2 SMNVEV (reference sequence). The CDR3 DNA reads TGTGCCAGCAGTTCGCTAGCGGGGCTACACCCCTACGAGCAGTACTTC. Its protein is CASSSLAGLHPYEQYF.

CDR3 region: CASSSPAGADQPQHF. CDR3 DNA: TGTGCCAGCAGCTCCCCAGCGGGGGCGGATCAGCCCCAGCATTTT. V gene TRBV28 combines with J gene TRBJ1-5; D might be TRBD1 (6 bases). Germline V lookup: CDR1 MDHEN, CDR2 SYDVKM. Trimming took off 6 bases at V and 5 bases at J, with 17 bases between the two ends. The CDR3 has 15 amino acids.

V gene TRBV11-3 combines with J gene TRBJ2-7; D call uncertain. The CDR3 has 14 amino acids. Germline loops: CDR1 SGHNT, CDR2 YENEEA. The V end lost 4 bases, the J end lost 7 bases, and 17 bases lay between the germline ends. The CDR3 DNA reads TGTGCCAGCAGCTCCCGGATCGTAGGCCTAGAGCAGTACTTC. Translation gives CASSSRIVGLEQYF. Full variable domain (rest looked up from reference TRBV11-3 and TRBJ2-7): EAGVVQSPRYKIIEKKQPVAFWCNPISGHNTLYWYLQNLGQGPELLIRYENEEAVDDSQLPKDRFSAERLKGVDSTLKIQPAELGDSAVYLCASSSRIVGLEQYFGPGTRLTVT.

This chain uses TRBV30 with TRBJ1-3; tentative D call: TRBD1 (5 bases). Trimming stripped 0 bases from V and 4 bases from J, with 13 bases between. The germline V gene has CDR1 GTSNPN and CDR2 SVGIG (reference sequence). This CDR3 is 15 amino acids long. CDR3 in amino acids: CAWSVSGHGGNTIYF. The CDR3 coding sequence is TGTGCCTGGAGTGTGTCGGGGCATGGAGGAAACACCATATATTTT.

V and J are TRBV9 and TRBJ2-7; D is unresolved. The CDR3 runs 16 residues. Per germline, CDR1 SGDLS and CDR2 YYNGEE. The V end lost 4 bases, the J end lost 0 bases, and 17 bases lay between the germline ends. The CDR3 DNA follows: TGTGCCAGCAGCCCACACCCCTGGCGGACCTCCTACGAGCAGTACTTC. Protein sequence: CASSPHPWRTSYEQYF.

As DNA, the CDR3 is TGTGCCAGCAGCTTGAGGGACAAGAACACTGAAGCTTTCTTT. It yields the protein CASSLRDKNTEAFF. The chain recombines TRBV5-6 with TRBJ1-1; perhaps TRBD1 as D (6 bases). The CDR3 consists of 14 residues. V shed 1 base and J shed 1 base, with 8 bases lying between them. The V gene's germline CDR1 is SGHDT and CDR2 YYEEEE.

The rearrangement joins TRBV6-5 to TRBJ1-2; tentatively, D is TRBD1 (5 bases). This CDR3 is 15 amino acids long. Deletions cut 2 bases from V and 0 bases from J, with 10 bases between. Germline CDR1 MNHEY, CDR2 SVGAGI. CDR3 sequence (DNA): TGTGCCAGCAGTTACGGGCAGGGCGCTAACTATGGCTACACCTTC. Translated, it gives CASSYGQGANYGYTF.

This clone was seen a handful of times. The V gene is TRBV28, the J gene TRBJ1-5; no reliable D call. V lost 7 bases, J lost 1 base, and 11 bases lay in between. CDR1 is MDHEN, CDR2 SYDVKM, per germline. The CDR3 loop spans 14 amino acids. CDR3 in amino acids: CASTEFGSNQPQHF. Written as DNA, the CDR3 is TGTGCCAGCACAGAGTTCGGGAGCAATCAGCCCCAGCATTTT.

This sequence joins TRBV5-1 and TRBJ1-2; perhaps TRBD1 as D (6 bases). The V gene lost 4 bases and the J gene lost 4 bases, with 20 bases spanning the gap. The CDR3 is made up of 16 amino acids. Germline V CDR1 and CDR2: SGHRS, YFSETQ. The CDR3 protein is CASSISITGTSYGYTF. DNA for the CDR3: TGCGCCAGCAGCATCTCAATCACCGGGACAAGCTATGGCTACACCTTC.

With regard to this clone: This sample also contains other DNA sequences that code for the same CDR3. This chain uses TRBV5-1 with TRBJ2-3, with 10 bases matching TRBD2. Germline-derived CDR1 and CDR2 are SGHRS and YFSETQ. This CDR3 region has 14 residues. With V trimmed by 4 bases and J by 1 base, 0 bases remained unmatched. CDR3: CASSLAGGTDTQYF. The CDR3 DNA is TGCGCCAGCAGCCTAGCGGGGGGCACAGATACGCAGTATTTT.

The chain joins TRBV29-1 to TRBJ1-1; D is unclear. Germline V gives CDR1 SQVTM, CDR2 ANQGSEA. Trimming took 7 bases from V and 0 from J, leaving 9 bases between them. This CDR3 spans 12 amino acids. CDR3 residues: CSAMTVNTEAFF. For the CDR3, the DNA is TGCAGCGCCATGACGGTGAACACTGAAGCTTTCTTT.

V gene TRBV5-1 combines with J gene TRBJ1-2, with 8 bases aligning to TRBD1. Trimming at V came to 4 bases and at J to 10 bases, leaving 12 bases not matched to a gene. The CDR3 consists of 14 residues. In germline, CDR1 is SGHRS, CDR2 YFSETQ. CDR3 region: CASSPRDRPRAYTF. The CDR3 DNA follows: TGCGCCAGCAGCCCACGGGACAGGCCGAGGGCCTACACCTTC.

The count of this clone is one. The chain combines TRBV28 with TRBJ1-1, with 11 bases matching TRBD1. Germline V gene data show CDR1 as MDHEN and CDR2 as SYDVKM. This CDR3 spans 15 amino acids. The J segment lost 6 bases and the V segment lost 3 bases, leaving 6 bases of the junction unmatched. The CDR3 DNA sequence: TGTGCCAGCAGTTTGGGGACAGGGGGTGGATCTGAAGCTTTCTTT. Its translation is CASSLGTGGGSEAFF.